This T cell receptor (beta chain) was documented in a study of blood T cell repertoires in COVID-19. Study as a whole: Collection of acute and convalescent COVID-19 samples took place in the United States, Italy and Spain.

Libraries were prepared by immunoSEQ multiplex PCR; TCRdb keeps only in-frame clonotypes and omits some of them. This sample has 40,000 to 50,000 clones, with around 86% found just once. The CDR3 spans 16 residues. V dropped 1 base and J dropped 4 bases, with 14 bases sitting between them. Germline V lookup: CDR1 SGHNT, CDR2 YYREEE (reference sequence). This receptor was obtained from a woman aged 55-70 years with acute or convalescent COVID-19. V gene TRBV5-4 combines with J gene TRBJ2-2; D gene uncertain. Sequencing was performed on peripheral blood. The CDR3 region is CASSLTRFSGTGELFF. The CDR3 DNA reads as TGTGCCAGCAGCTTGACTCGGTTCTCGGGCACCGGGGAGCTGTTTTTT.